These 14 T cell receptor beta chains were all obtained from the same sample, sequenced in a study of T cell responses to AZD1222 COVID-19 vaccine. Method: immunoSEQ multiplex PCR; TCRdb's copy keeps in-frame clones and lacks some. This sample carries approximately 130,000 clones, approximately 93% of them seen once, and the ten largest clones take about 3%. The starting material was peripheral blood, obtained on day 0 of AZD1222 vaccination. These receptors were collected from an adult in good health.

The chain carries TRBV7-3 and TRBJ2-1; weak D call: TRBD2 (5 bases). CDR1 SGHTA and CDR2 FQGTGA come from the germline V gene. V lost 2 bases, J lost 6 bases, and 14 bases lay in between. This CDR3 spans 15 amino acids. This CDR3 is CASSLFGSAGNEQFF. The CDR3 nucleotides are TGTGCCAGCAGCTTATTTGGGAGCGCGGGCAATGAGCAGTTCTTC. Full variable domain (missing parts from reference TRBV7-3 and TRBJ2-1): GAGVSQTPSNKVTEKGKYVELRCDPISGHTALYWYRQSLGQGPEFLIYFQGTGAADDSGLPNDRFFAVRPEGSVSTLKIQRTERGDSAVYLCASSLFGSAGNEQFFGPGTRLTVL.

This chain uses TRBV11-2 with TRBJ2-2, with D possibly being TRBD1 (6 bases). The V end lost 7 bases, the J end lost 5 bases, and 20 bases lay between the germline ends. Germline V gives CDR1 SGHAT, CDR2 FQNNGV. There are 16 residues in the CDR3. The chain's CDR3 is CASTFNVGRGTGELFF. CDR3 DNA: TGTGCCAGCACCTTTAACGTGGGCAGGGGAACCGGGGAGCTGTTTTTT.

The chain is built from TRBV7-2 and TRBJ2-7; 8 bases match TRBD1. Per germline, CDR1 SGHTA and CDR2 FQGNSA. This CDR3 region has 14 residues. The V segment lost 4 bases and the J segment 7 bases; nucleotides outside the gene matches: 9. The CDR3 bases are TGTGCCAGCAGCTCACGCGATACAGGGGGTGAGCAGTACTTC. It is translated as CASSSRDTGGEQYF. Complete variable domain (other parts from reference TRBV7-2 and TRBJ2-7): GAGVSQSPSNKVTEKGKDVELRCDPISGHTALYWYRQSLGQGLEFLIYFQGNSAPDKSGLPSDRFSAERTGGSVSTLTIQRTQQEDSAVYLCASSSRDTGGEQYFGPGTRLTVT.

The CDR3 coding sequence is TGCGCCAGCAGCCAACCCCGACAGGGGGCGCGCACAGATACGCAGTATTTT. Translated: CASSQPRQGARTDTQYF. This chain links TRBV4-1 with TRBJ2-3; the match to TRBD1 covers 10 bases. J gave up 1 base and V 2 bases, and 6 bases lay outside the gene matches. This CDR3 is built from 17 residues. Looked up from germline, CDR1 is MGHRA and CDR2 is YSYEKL.

The J gene is TRBJ2-1, the V gene TRBV19; D is undetermined. Germline CDR1 LNHDA, CDR2 SQIVND (reference sequence). V was shortened by 2 bases and J by 5 bases, with 10 bases between the two germline ends. This CDR3 has 14 residues. CDR3 amino acids: CASSIILDHNEQFF. In nucleotides, the CDR3 is TGTGCCAGTAGTATAATACTGGACCACAATGAGCAGTTCTTC.

This sequence joins TRBV12-1 and TRBJ1-5; TRBD1, as called in the table, went unchecked against the DNA. TRBV12-1 is described as a pseudogene. This CDR3 comprises 14 residues. As DNA, the CDR3 is TGTGCCAGCAGGCCTACAGGACCGGATCAGCCCCAGCATTTT. Protein sequence: CASRPTGPDQPQHF.

This clone was found a few times. The chain joins TRBV7-6 to TRBJ2-7; 11 positions match TRBD1. This CDR3 spans 15 amino acids. The trim removed 5 bases at V and 3 bases at J, leaving 6 bases unmatched. CDR1 and CDR2 (germline): SGHVS, FNYEAQ. The DNA for the CDR3 is TGTGCCAGCAGCGAAGCCGGGACAGGGGGCTACGAGCAGTACTTC. Translated: CASSEAGTGGYEQYF.

The rearrangement links TRBV20-1 to TRBJ1-2; no reliable D call. V was cut by 8 bases and J by 4 bases, with 11 bases left in between. From germline, CDR1 is DFQATT and CDR2 SNEGSKA (reference sequence). The CDR3 covers 11 residues. The DNA of the CDR3 is TGCAGTACGGATCTCCTCTATGGCTACACCTTC. Protein product: CSTDLLYGYTF.

The V call is TRBV28, the J call TRBJ2-7; D uncertain. V shed 6 bases and J shed 3 bases, with 18 bases lying between them. The CDR3 runs 15 residues. Per the germline V gene, CDR1 is MDHEN and CDR2 is SYDVKM. The CDR3 region has the DNA TGTGCCAGCAGCCCGCCGAGGCGAGTGGGCTACGAGCAGTACTTC. Protein: CASSPPRRVGYEQYF.

The chain employs TRBV9 and TRBJ2-1; 7 bases fit TRBD2. The V and J ends lost 1 base and 8 bases, in that order; junction bases with no gene match: 6. CDR3 length equals 14 residues. Germline assignment: CDR1 SGDLS and CDR2 YYNGEE. The CDR3 here is CASSVTSVGDEQFF. The CDR3 region has the DNA TGTGCCAGCAGCGTAACTAGCGTGGGTGATGAGCAGTTCTTC.

CDR3 DNA: TGTGCTAGTGGTTTGTCCGGGACAGGACCCCATAGCAATCAGCCCCAGCATTTT. Translating it yields CASGLSGTGPHSNQPQHF. The rearrangement uses TRBV12-5 and TRBJ1-5; 8 positions match TRBD1. The trim removed 2 bases at V and 0 bases at J, leaving 9 bases unmatched. CDR3 length: 18 amino acids. In germline, CDR1 is LGHNT, CDR2 FRNRAP.

The chain recombines TRBV18 with TRBJ2-2, with TRBD1 matching over 12 bases. Germline trimming cut 3 bases from V and 6 bases from J; bases unmatched to any gene: 5. There are 16 residues in the CDR3. Per germline, CDR1 KGHSH and CDR2 LQKENI. The CDR3 DNA sequence: TGTGCCAGCTCACCCTACCGGGACAGGGGGCCCGGGGAGCTGTTTTTT. It specifies CASSPYRDRGPGELFF.

This chain joins TRBV7-3 and TRBJ1-2, with D unresolved. The CDR3 is 13 residues long. The germline CDR1 and CDR2 sequences are SGHTA and FQGTGA. The V end lost 6 bases, the J end lost 8 bases, and 16 bases lay between the germline ends. The CDR3 spells CASSARNMGGYTF. CDR3 in DNA: TGTGCCAGCAGTGCACGGAACATGGGGGGCTACACCTTC.

J is TRBJ2-5 and V is TRBV9; possible D gene TRBD1, 5 bases. The CDR3 is 14 residues long. From germline, CDR1 is SGDLS and CDR2 YYNGEE. Trimming took 0 bases from V and 3 from J, leaving 9 bases between them. The CDR3 here is CASSVDGREETQYF. The CDR3, as DNA: TGTGCCAGCAGCGTAGACGGCAGGGAAGAGACCCAGTACTTC. Variable domain in full (rest from reference TRBV9 and TRBJ2-5): DSGVTQTPKHLITATGQRVTLRCSPRSGDLSVYWYQQSLDQGLQFLIQYYNGEERAKGNILERFSAQQFPDLHSELNLSSLELGDSALYFCASSVDGREETQYFGPGTRLLVL.